This T cell receptor (beta chain) originates from a study of shared clonotypes between healthy human individuals. Study results and limitations: Apart from blood, nothing was sampled; tissue repertoires likely differ. Compared with memory subsets, naive subsets generally had larger estimated richness. Clonotype sharing across several donors was observed for roughly 5% of naive CD4 clonotypes.

Turning to this clone: Its antigen remains unknown.

In germline, CDR1 is WNHNN, CDR2 SYGVQD (reference sequence). V lost 9 bases and J lost 4; bases outside the gene matches: 8. The CDR3 length is 14 residues. The naive CD8 subset, CD45RO-negative cells positively selected for CCR7, excluded terminally differentiated effector memory CD45RA+ cells. Several immunoSEQ plates held equal portions of the genomic DNA taken from each subset. The table came from immunoSEQ multiplex PCR; TCRdb's copy has only in-frame clones and leaves some out. The sample includes 2 million to 2.5 million clones, approximately 94% of them seen just once. The sample taken for sequencing was naive CD8+ T cells from PBMCs. The genes are TRBV10-1 and TRBJ1-1, with TRBD1 identical over 10 bases. The TCR sequence derives from a man between 18 and 29 years old in good health. Some clones in this sample may be carry-over from other donors' samples. The chain's CDR3 is CARTGGGGVTEAFF. The CDR3 DNA follows: TGCGCCAGGACAGGGGGCGGCGGGGTCACTGAAGCTTTCTTT.